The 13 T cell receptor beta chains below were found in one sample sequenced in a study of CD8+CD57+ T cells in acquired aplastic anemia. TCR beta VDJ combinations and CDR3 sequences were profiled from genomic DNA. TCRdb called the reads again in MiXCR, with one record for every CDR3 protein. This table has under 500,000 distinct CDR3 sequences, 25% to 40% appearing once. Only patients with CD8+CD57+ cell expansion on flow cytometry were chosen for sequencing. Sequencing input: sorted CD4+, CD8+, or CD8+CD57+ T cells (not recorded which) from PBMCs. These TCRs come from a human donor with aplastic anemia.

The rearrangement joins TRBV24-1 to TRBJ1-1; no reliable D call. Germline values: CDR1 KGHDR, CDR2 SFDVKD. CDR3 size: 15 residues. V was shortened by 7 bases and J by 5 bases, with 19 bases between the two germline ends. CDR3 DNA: TGTGCCACCAGCGTTGTCGTCCAGGAAGGGACTGAAGCTTTCTTT. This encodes CATSVVVQEGTEAFF.

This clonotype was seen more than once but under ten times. The CDR3 sequence is CASSYRAGVTYEQYF. The CDR3 DNA follows: TGTGCCAGCAGTTACCGGGCGGGAGTGACCTACGAGCAGTACTTC. V and J are TRBV6-5 and TRBJ2-7; 7 bases map to TRBD2. The CDR3 extends over 15 amino acids. Per the germline V gene, CDR1 is MNHEY and CDR2 is SVGAGI. Unmatched junction bases numbered 6, after V lost 2 bases and J lost 2 bases.

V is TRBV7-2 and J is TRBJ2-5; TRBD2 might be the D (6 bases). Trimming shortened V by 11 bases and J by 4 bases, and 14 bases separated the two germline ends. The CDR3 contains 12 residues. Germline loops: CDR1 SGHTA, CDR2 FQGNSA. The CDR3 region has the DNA TGTGCCGGAGAGGGACTCGGAGAGACCCAGTACTTC. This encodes CAGEGLGETQYF. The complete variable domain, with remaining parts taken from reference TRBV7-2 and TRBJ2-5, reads GAGVSQSPSNKVTEKGKDVELRCDPISGHTALYWYRQSLGQGLEFLIYFQGNSAPDKSGLPSDRFSAERTGGSVSTLTIQRTQQEDSAVYLCAGEGLGETQYFGPGTRLLVL.

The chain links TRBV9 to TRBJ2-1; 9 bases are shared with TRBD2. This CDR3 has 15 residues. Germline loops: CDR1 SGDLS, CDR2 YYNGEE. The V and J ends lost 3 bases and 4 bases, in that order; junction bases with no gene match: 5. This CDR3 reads CASSDIAGAYNEQFF. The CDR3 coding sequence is TGTGCCAGCAGCGACATAGCGGGGGCATACAATGAGCAGTTCTTC. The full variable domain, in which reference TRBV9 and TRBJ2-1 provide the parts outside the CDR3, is DSGVTQTPKHLITATGQRVTLRCSPRSGDLSVYWYQQSLDQGLQFLIQYYNGEERAKGNILERFSAQQFPDLHSELNLSSLELGDSALYFCASSDIAGAYNEQFFGPGTRLTVL.

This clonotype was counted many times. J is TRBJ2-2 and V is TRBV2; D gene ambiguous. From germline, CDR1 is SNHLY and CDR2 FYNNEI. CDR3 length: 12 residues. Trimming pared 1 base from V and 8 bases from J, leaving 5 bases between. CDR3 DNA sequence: TGTGCCAGCAGTGAAGTGTTGGGGGAGCTGTTTTTT. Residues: CASSEVLGELFF.

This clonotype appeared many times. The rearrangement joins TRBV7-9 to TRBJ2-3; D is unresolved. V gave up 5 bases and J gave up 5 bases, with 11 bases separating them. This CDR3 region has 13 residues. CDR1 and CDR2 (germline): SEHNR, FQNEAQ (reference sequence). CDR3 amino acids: CASSPRDIDTQYF. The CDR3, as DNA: TGTGCCAGCAGCCCAAGAGATATAGATACGCAGTATTTT.

The chain's CDR3 is CASSQDPSALHF. In DNA form, the CDR3 reads TGCGCCAGCAGCCAAGATCCTTCGGCCCTCCACTTT. The chain has TRBV4-3 and TRBJ1-6, with D hard to call. Germline V gene sequence: CDR1 LGHNA, CDR2 YSLEER. The CDR3 spans 12 residues. The V and J ends lost 0 bases and 14 bases respectively, with 8 bases between them.

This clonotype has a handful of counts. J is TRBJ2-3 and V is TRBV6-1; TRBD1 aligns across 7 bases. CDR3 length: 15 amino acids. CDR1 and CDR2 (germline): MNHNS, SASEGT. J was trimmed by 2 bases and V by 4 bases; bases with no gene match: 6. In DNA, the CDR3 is TGTGCCAGCAGTGCGGAACAGGGGACCACAGATACGCAGTATTTT. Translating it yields CASSAEQGTTDTQYF.

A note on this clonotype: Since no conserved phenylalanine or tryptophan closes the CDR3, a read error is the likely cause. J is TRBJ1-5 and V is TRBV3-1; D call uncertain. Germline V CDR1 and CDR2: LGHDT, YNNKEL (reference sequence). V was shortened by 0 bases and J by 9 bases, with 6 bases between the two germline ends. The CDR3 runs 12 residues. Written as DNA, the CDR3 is TGTGCCAGCAGCCAAGAAACCGGGCCCCAGCATTCT. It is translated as CASSQETGPQHS.

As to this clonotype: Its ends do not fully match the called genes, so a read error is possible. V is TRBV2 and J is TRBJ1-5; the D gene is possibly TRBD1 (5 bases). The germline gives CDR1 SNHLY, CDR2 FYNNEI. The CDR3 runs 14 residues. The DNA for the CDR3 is TGTGCCAGCAGGGAACAGGTAATCAATCAGCCCCAGCACTTT. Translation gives CASREQVINQPQHF.

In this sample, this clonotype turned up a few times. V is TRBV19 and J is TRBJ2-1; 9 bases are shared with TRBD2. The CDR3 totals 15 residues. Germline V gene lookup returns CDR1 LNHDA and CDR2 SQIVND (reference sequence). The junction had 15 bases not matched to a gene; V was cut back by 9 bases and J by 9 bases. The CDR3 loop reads CASRTTGTSNREQFF. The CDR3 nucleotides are TGTGCCAGCAGAACTACCGGGACTAGCAATCGTGAGCAGTTCTTC.

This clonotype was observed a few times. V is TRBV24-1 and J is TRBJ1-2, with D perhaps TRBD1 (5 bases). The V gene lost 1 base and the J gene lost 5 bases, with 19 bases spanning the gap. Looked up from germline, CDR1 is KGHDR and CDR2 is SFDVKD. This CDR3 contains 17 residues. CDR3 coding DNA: TGTGCCACCAGTGATTTAACGATCTTCGGGGGAAGGTATGGCTACACCTTC. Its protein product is CATSDLTIFGGRYGYTF.

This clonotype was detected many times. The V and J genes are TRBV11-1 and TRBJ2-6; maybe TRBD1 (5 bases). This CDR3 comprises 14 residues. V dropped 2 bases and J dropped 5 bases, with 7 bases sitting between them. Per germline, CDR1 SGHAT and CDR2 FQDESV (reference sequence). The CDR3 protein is CASSLQGRANVLTF. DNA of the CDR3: TGTGCCAGCAGCTTACAGGGCCGGGCCAACGTCCTGACTTTC.